The 3 T cell receptor beta chains below all came from one sample that was sequenced in a study of regulatory T cells in long-lasting Graves disease. For TCR beta, libraries came from iRepertoire HTBI primers and Arm-PCR of CDR3 regions. TCRdb called the multiplex PCR reads again in MiXCR, with one record for every CDR3 protein. The repertoire holds around 340,000 distinct CDR3 sequences, with 15% to 20% as singletons. Time point reported: persistent/refractory GD, antithyroid drugs over 5 years with positive TRAb. After RNA was extracted from PBMCs, the TCR library was made from it. Here the sequenced sample was peripheral blood mononuclear cells (PBMCs), taken when the disease was refractory, from a patient treated with antithyroid drugs. These receptors came from a female donor with Graves disease.

This clonotype was observed a few times. The chain is built from TRBV20-1 and TRBJ1-6; tentatively, D is TRBD1 (5 bases). Germline CDR1 and CDR2: DFQATT and SNEGSKA (reference sequence). CDR3 size: 13 residues. V was pared by 3 bases and J by 6 bases, with 9 bases between. The CDR3 region has the DNA TGCAGTGCTAGGGGGGATGCTAATTCACCCCTCCACTTT. It encodes CSARGDANSPLHF.

Many counts were recorded for this clonotype. J is TRBJ1-2 and V is TRBV4-3; possible D gene TRBD1, 6 bases. CDR3 length equals 16 residues. Germline CDR1 is LGHNA and CDR2 is YSLEER. The V gene lost 3 bases and the J gene lost 2 bases, with 16 bases spanning the gap. In nucleotides, the CDR3 is TGCGCCAGCAGCCATGGGGCAGGGGCGGCCAACTATGGCTACACCTTC. Translated, it gives CASSHGAGAANYGYTF.

The rearrangement uses TRBV4-3 and TRBJ1-2; D gene uncertain. The CDR3 contains 14 residues. Trimming pared 0 bases from V and 2 bases from J, leaving 7 bases between. Germline CDR1 is LGHNA and CDR2 is YSLEER. CDR3 loop: CASSQDFKNYGYTF. The CDR3 DNA is TGCGCCAGCAGCCAAGATTTCAAGAACTATGGCTACACCTTC.